The 10 T cell receptor beta chains reported below all come from one sample, sequenced in a study of blood T cell repertoires in COVID-19. The repertoire was sequenced with immunoSEQ multiplex PCR; TCRdb's copy has only in-frame clones and lacks some. The table lists fewer than 150,000 clones, roughly 80% of them singletons. The sample was peripheral blood. The receptors come from a human donor in a cohort sampled during active COVID-19.

The J gene is TRBJ1-5, the V gene TRBV19, with D possibly being TRBD1 (6 bases). The CDR3 totals 17 residues. Trimming removed 4 bases from V and 1 base from J, with 17 bases in between. Per the germline V gene, CDR1 is LNHDA and CDR2 is SQIVND (reference sequence). CDR3 residues: CASSNLGGMRSNQPQHF. As DNA, the CDR3 is TGTGCCAGTAGTAATTTAGGGGGTATGCGGAGCAATCAGCCCCAGCATTTT.

The chain joins TRBV2 to TRBJ1-6; no definite D call. This CDR3 is 15 amino acids long. Trimming shortened V by 3 bases and J by 6 bases, and 12 bases separated the two germline ends. CDR1 and CDR2 from the germline V gene are SNHLY and FYNNEI. The chain's CDR3 is CASSEAGWGNSPLHF. The CDR3 nucleotides read TGTGCCAGCAGTGAGGCGGGCTGGGGTAATTCACCCCTCCACTTT.

This chain connects TRBV6-5 to TRBJ2-1; the D is unclear. The CDR3 is 14 residues long. Trimming took 10 bases from V and 5 from J, leaving 18 bases between them. From germline, CDR1 is MNHEY and CDR2 SVGAGI. The CDR3 DNA reads TGTGCCACCGGCCTCAAACTTCGGGACAATGAGCAGTTCTTC. This translates into CATGLKLRDNEQFF.

The chain joins TRBV5-6 to TRBJ2-3; possible D gene TRBD1, 6 bases. Trimming pared 6 bases from V and 2 bases from J, leaving 19 bases between. The CDR3 extends over 16 amino acids. Germline V gene data show CDR1 as SGHDT and CDR2 as YYEEEE. In DNA, the CDR3 is TGTGCCAGCACCCTGATTCGGACAGACCACACAGATACGCAGTATTTT. Translated: CASTLIRTDHTDTQYF.

The gene calls are TRBV28 and TRBJ1-1; D is perhaps TRBD1 (6 bases). The CDR3 consists of 14 residues. Deletions cut 5 bases from V and 1 base from J, with 11 bases between. CDR1 MDHEN and CDR2 SYDVKM come from the germline V gene. The DNA for the CDR3 is TGTGCCAGCAGTCGCAGGGGTGAGAACACTGAAGCTTTCTTT. This gives the protein CASSRRGENTEAFF.

The chain links TRBV2 to TRBJ2-3; 10 positions match TRBD2. The CDR3 consists of 16 residues. V lost 5 bases and J lost 10; bases outside the gene matches: 15. In germline, CDR1 is SNHLY, CDR2 FYNNEI. This CDR3 reads CASSPMTSGQGVAQYF. DNA of the CDR3: TGTGCCAGCAGTCCAATGACTAGCGGGCAAGGCGTGGCGCAGTATTTT.

The J gene is TRBJ1-3, the V gene TRBV5-4; tentative D call: TRBD1 (6 bases). Looked up from germline, CDR1 is SGHNT and CDR2 is YYREEE (reference sequence). Deletions cut 2 bases from V and 2 bases from J, with 11 bases between. The CDR3 consists of 15 residues. CDR3 protein: CASSLLTGTGNTIYF. The DNA for the CDR3 is TGTGCCAGCAGCTTACTAACAGGGACTGGAAACACCATATATTTT.

This sequence joins TRBV20-1 and TRBJ2-1; D is uncertain. Germline values: CDR1 DFQATT, CDR2 SNEGSKA (reference sequence). V was cut by 6 bases and J by 8 bases, with 11 bases left in between. The CDR3 is made up of 11 amino acids. CDR3 nucleotides: TGCAGTGCCACTGTACGGGATGAGCAGTTCTTC. It yields the protein CSATVRDEQFF.

V usage is TRBV7-2 and J usage is TRBJ2-1, with 12 bases that match TRBD2. This CDR3 comprises 18 residues. Germline V gene lookup returns CDR1 SGHTA and CDR2 FQGNSA. Trimming removed 3 bases from V and 7 bases from J; junction bases left unmatched: 13. CDR3 in amino acids: CASSFRYRTSGVRNEQFF. The CDR3, as DNA: TGTGCCAGCAGCTTTCGATACCGGACTAGCGGGGTAAGGAATGAGCAGTTCTTC.

V usage is TRBV12-3 or TRBV12-4 and J usage is TRBJ1-5; 7 bases agree with TRBD1. Unmatched junction bases numbered 3, after V lost 5 bases and J lost 5 bases. The CDR3 is made up of 13 amino acids. The CDR3 DNA reads as TGTGCCAGCAGTATAGACAGGGATCAGCCCCAGCATTTT. It yields the protein CASSIDRDQPQHF.